This T cell receptor (beta chain) was profiled in a study of neurological immune-mediated disorders. Study-level results: The greatest TCR clonal expansion occurred in HTLV-1-associated myelopathy and the least in multiple sclerosis, which fell below healthy controls. No sharing of CDR3 amino acid sequences was observed among expanded clones across subjects, suggesting private repertoires in all groups.

Trimming stripped 3 bases from V and 2 bases from J, with 8 bases between. In germline, CDR1 is LGHNA, CDR2 YNFKEQ. This CDR3 has 14 residues. Libraries used 2 million unsorted PBMCs kept frozen in RNAlater. The table lists this clonotype with many counts. What it binds is not known. A single run covered 15-18 subjects with over 170 million TCR-beta sequences. TCRdb itself ran the 5' RACE reads through MiXCR, one entry per CDR3 protein. The sample holds 36,000 or so distinct CDR3 sequences; 10% are singletons and the top ten take roughly 7.1%. The chain has TRBV4-2 and TRBJ1-5; weak D call: TRBD1 (5 bases). Sequences were obtained from PBMCs. This sequence originates from a woman aged 25 to 39 with HTLV-1-associated myelopathy (HAM/TSP). CDR3 sequence reads: CASSHGDGNQPQHF. The CDR3 nucleotides are TGTGCCAGCAGCCATGGGGACGGCAATCAGCCCCAGCATTTT.